A selection of T cell receptor beta chains follows, all from one sample in a study of T cells in Graves' hyperthyroidism and ophthalmopathy. TCRdb re-analysed the multiplex PCR reads in MiXCR, keeping a single row per CDR3 protein. The sample has some 570,000 distinct CDR3 sequences, 13% to 15% seen once; the top ten hold about 7%. Sequenced: blood. All receptors derive from a woman between 18 and 30 years old with Graves' ophthalmopathy. CDR3s include the opening cysteine and the closing phenylalanine or tryptophan. The D gene is left open where the match is weak.

TRBJ2-1,TRBV19,TRBD2,CASRGLAGAGNEQFF
TRBJ1-5,TRBV12-3/TRBV12-4,.,CASSSRVQPQHF
TRBJ1-5,TRBV6-1,.,CASSEGRYLRTQFYQPQHF
TRBJ1-2,TRBV24-1,TRBD1,CATSDRMAQGAGYTF
TRBJ1-1,TRBV12-5,TRBD1,CASGLSPPGTGLMNTEAFF
TRBJ1-2,TRBV28,.,CASSTRDGYGYTF
TRBJ1-2,TRBV6-1,TRBD1,CASSEPTLGTGSYYGYTF
TRBJ1-1,TRBV30,TRBD1,CAWSPSYRGQAFF
TRBJ1-1,TRBV28,TRBD1,CASRAPGGAEAFF
TRBJ1-1,TRBV20-1,.,CSARKGNTEAFF
TRBJ2-7,TRBV9,.,CASSSEGGVGEQYF
TRBJ2-7,TRBV12-3/TRBV12-4,.,CASSGDTTRYEQYF
TRBJ2-3,TRBV7-9,TRBD2,CASSLVSASGITDTQYF
TRBJ2-3,TRBV6-1,.,CASKQGHTDTQYF
TRBJ2-7,TRBV12-3/TRBV12-4,TRBD1,CASSSSGTGIEQYF
TRBJ2-2,TRBV28,TRBD1,CASSLWPGQGPNTGELFF
TRBJ2-1,TRBV19,TRBD2,CASSVGTSGMEFF
TRBJ2-1,TRBV6-2/TRBV6-3,TRBD2,CASSYSGLAGGPNNEQFF
TRBJ2-5,TRBV29-1,.,CSVDSNDQETQYF
TRBJ1-6,TRBV30,.,CAWSVRDVSPLHF
TRBJ1-1,TRBV7-2,TRBD1,CASSFSGTGYGEAFF
TRBJ1-1,TRBV20-1,.,CSATNTEAFF
TRBJ1-2,TRBV9,.,CASSDLLGPANYGYTF
TRBJ2-2,TRBV9,TRBD1,CASSPSGQGHTGELFF
TRBJ2-7,TRBV15,TRBD2,CATSTPILAGTYEQYF
TRBJ1-1,TRBV14,.,CAIKVRMNTEAFF
TRBJ2-1,TRBV24-1,TRBD2,CATSDPRTSGRAGEQFF
TRBJ2-7,TRBV29-1,.,CSVDDENYEQYF
TRBJ2-7,TRBV12-3/TRBV12-4,.,CASSLSRGHFYEQYF
TRBJ2-2,TRBV9,TRBD1,CASSPSTGGSGELFF
TRBJ2-1,TRBV10-3,TRBD2,CAISEPTRVRVGGVSLTYNEQFF
TRBJ2-1,TRBV18,.,CASSPPAFSYNEQFF
TRBJ2-2,TRBV9,TRBD1,CASSKGTGKNTGELFF
TRBJ2-3,TRBV5-8,.,CASSLSSLDSSTDTQYF
TRBJ2-2,TRBV24-1,.,CATRAPTGELFF
TRBJ1-5,TRBV11-2,TRBD1,CASSITGVNQPQHF
TRBJ2-7,TRBV2,TRBD2,CASSEGASGKREQYF
TRBJ2-5,TRBV14,TRBD2,CASSQGLAGGTQYF
TRBJ2-7,TRBV6-2/TRBV6-3,TRBD2,CASTRPGLAVSSYEQYF
TRBJ2-7,TRBV6-2/TRBV6-3,TRBD2,CASRHLNLLAGVYEQYF
TRBJ2-4,TRBV7-2,TRBD1,CASSTRTGLAKNIQYF
TRBJ2-1,TRBV9,.,CASSVGHSSYNEQFF